Following are 16 T cell receptor beta chains from one sample sequenced in a study of blood T cell repertoires in COVID-19. The data were produced by immunoSEQ multiplex PCR, yet TCRdb's version contains in-frame clones alone and is incomplete. The table has approximately 220,000 clones, approximately 83% seen once; the top ten hold around 30%. The material sequenced was peripheral blood. Source of these receptors: a middle-aged man with acute or convalescent COVID-19.

This clone was seen only a few times. V and J are TRBV6-1 and TRBJ1-1; D unclear. The CDR3 runs 13 residues. The germline V and J ends were trimmed by 2 bases and 1 base, with 5 bases remaining between them. From germline, CDR1 is MNHNS and CDR2 SASEGT. CDR3 nucleotide sequence: TGTGCCAGCAGTGAACGGGAGAACACTGAAGCTTTCTTT. It is translated as CASSERENTEAFF.

CDR3 bases: TGTGCCAGTAGTATAGAGAGAGGGTTATATGGCTACACCTTC. Its protein product is CASSIERGLYGYTF. This sequence joins TRBV19 and TRBJ1-2; D gene ambiguous. The CDR3 is made up of 14 amino acids. Trimming left V 0 bases short and J 5 bases short, with 10 bases between. Germline V CDR1 and CDR2: LNHDA, SQIVND (reference sequence). Full variable domain (missing parts from reference TRBV19 and TRBJ1-2): DGGITQSPKYLFRKEGQNVTLSCEQNLNHDAMYWYRQDPGQGLRLIYYSQIVNDFQKGDIAEGYSVSREKKESFPLTVTSAQKNPTAFYLCASSIERGLYGYTFGSGTRLTVV.

V is TRBV18 and J is TRBJ2-7; 7 bases are a match to TRBD2. Germline V gene lookup returns CDR1 KGHSH and CDR2 LQKENI. The CDR3 contains 14 residues. The V and J ends lost 3 bases and 7 bases, in that order; junction bases with no gene match: 9. In DNA form, the CDR3 reads TGTGCCAGCTCACCGAGGCAGGGAGGGAGGGAGCAGTACTTC. It translates to CASSPRQGGREQYF. The full variable domain, its missing parts supplied by reference TRBV18 and TRBJ2-7, is NAGVMQNPRHLVRRRGQEARLRCSPMKGHSHVYWYRQLPEEGLKFMVYLQKENIIDESGMPKERFSAEFPKEGPSILRIQQVVRGDSAAYFCASSPRQGGREQYFGPGTRLTVT.

The chain links TRBV28 to TRBJ1-3, with TRBD1 matching over 8 bases. CDR1 is MDHEN, CDR2 SYDVKM, per germline. V was pared by 8 bases and J by 7 bases, with 4 bases of the junction left unmatched. CDR3 length: 12 residues. For the CDR3, the DNA is TGTGCCAGCCAGACAGGGGAGAACACCATATATTTT. Protein product: CASQTGENTIYF.

V gene TRBV4-1 combines with J gene TRBJ1-4; TRBD1 might be the D (5 bases). V lost 0 bases to trimming and J lost 0 bases, with 8 bases between them. The germline V gene has CDR1 MGHRA and CDR2 YSYEKL. This CDR3 has 16 residues. The CDR3 sequence: CASSQEGHPTNEKLFF. CDR3 nucleotides: TGCGCCAGCAGCCAAGAGGGGCATCCAACTAATGAAAAACTGTTTTTT.

This chain links TRBV11-2 with TRBJ2-1; 10 bases map to TRBD2. V lost 2 bases, J lost 10 bases, and 8 bases stayed unmatched. Germline V lookup: CDR1 SGHAT, CDR2 FQNNGV. CDR3 length equals 15 residues. The CDR3 DNA reads TGTGCCAGCAGCTTAAAAGCGGGAGGGCAAGAGGAGCAGTTCTTC. This sequence encodes CASSLKAGGQEEQFF.

The V and J genes are TRBV27 and TRBJ2-7, with D possibly being TRBD2 (5 bases). The germline V gene encodes CDR1 MNHEY and CDR2 SMNVEV (reference sequence). The V end lost 2 bases, the J end lost 5 bases, and 16 bases lay between the germline ends. This CDR3 is built from 15 residues. Here the CDR3 reads CASSLGGSLHDEQYF. CDR3 in DNA: TGTGCCAGCAGTTTAGGAGGCTCCCTGCATGACGAGCAGTACTTC.

In its sample, this clone was seen once. The V and J genes are TRBV4-2 and TRBJ2-1; the D gene is possibly TRBD2 (5 bases). The germline V gene has CDR1 LGHNA and CDR2 YNFKEQ. Trimming shortened V by 2 bases and J by 9 bases, and 14 bases separated the two germline ends. CDR3 size: 14 residues. The CDR3 nucleotides are TGTGCCAGCAGCCAACGGACTCCGGCGGCTGAGCAGTTCTTC. Protein product: CASSQRTPAAEQFF.

J is TRBJ1-2 and V is TRBV18; 7 bases are shared with TRBD1. The CDR3 has 14 residues. V shed 4 bases, J shed 5 bases, and the junction held 7 bases outside the gene matches. Germline V gives CDR1 KGHSH, CDR2 LQKENI. CDR3 in DNA: TGTGCCAGCTCACTCGACAGGGTAACTTATGGCTACACCTTC. Its translation: CASSLDRVTYGYTF.

This clone has a single count. The rearrangement links TRBV15 to TRBJ2-3, with TRBD1 as a possible D gene (5 bases). The CDR3 is 15 amino acids. The germline V gene has CDR1 LNHNV and CDR2 YYDKDF (reference sequence). The germline V and J ends were trimmed by 0 bases and 3 bases, with 10 bases remaining between them. The CDR3 DNA reads TGTGCCACCAGCAGAGATCCGAAGGGGACAGATACGCAGTATTTT. It yields the protein CATSRDPKGTDTQYF.

The chain is built from TRBV18 and TRBJ2-3, with 9 bases lining up with TRBD2. V was pared by 6 bases and J by 1 base, with 8 bases of the junction left unmatched. The CDR3 sequence is 16 residues long. Germline lookup yields CDR1 KGHSH and CDR2 LQKENI. The CDR3 loop reads CASSLYSGSGTDTQYF. CDR3 nucleotides: TGTGCCAGCTCTCTCTATAGCGGGAGTGGCACAGATACGCAGTATTTT.

V is TRBV3-1 (or the pseudogene TRBV3-2) and J is TRBJ2-1; tentative D call: TRBD1 (5 bases). Deletions cut 4 bases from V and 6 bases from J, with 22 bases between. Germline V gene lookup returns CDR1 LGHDT and CDR2 YNNKEL (reference sequence). This CDR3 has 17 amino acids. Here the CDR3 DNA reads TGTGCCAGCAGCCTACCTTCAGGGCTACTGGATCGCAATGAGCAGTTCTTC. It codes for CASSLPSGLLDRNEQFF.

This sequence joins TRBV27 and TRBJ2-7; 13 bases align to TRBD2. There are 16 residues in the CDR3. Germline values: CDR1 MNHEY, CDR2 SMNVEV (reference sequence). Unmatched junction bases numbered 10, after V lost 5 bases and J lost 6 bases. Here the CDR3 reads CASSRRGLAGAGEQYF. The CDR3 nucleotides are TGTGCCAGCAGTAGACGCGGACTAGCGGGAGCGGGCGAGCAGTACTTC.

The chain joins TRBV2 to TRBJ1-1; D gene ambiguous. V dropped 6 bases and J dropped 8 bases, with 10 bases sitting between them. Germline V gene data show CDR1 as SNHLY and CDR2 as FYNNEI. This CDR3 is 11 amino acids long. For the CDR3, the DNA is TGTGCCAGCAGCCTGGTCAGGGAAGCTTTCTTT. Translation gives CASSLVREAFF.

The chain carries TRBV12-5 and TRBJ2-1; D may be TRBD2 (6 bases). Per the germline V gene, CDR1 is LGHNT and CDR2 is FRNRAP. V was cut by 4 bases and J by 8 bases, with 15 bases left in between. This CDR3 contains 14 residues. CDR3 nucleotide sequence: TGTGCTAGTGGTTCCGGGAGCGCGGCCGATGAGCAGTTCTTC. It codes for CASGSGSAADEQFF.

This clone was seen a handful of times. The CDR3 DNA is TGTGCCAGCAGACTTGGGACAGGGTACAATCAGCCCCAGCATTTT. Its protein is CASRLGTGYNQPQHF. V gene TRBV7-6 combines with J gene TRBJ1-5; 9 bases are a match to TRBD1. Trimming took 6 bases from V and 3 from J; bases not matched to a gene: 6. The CDR3 contains 15 residues. The germline gives CDR1 SGHVS, CDR2 FNYEAQ.